This passage covers 26 T cell receptor beta chains from one sample sequenced in a study of blood T cells in healthy people across ages. For the second PCR, which ran for about 7 to 11 cycles, a sample-barcoded 5' primer and a J-beta primer mix were used. TCRdb re-analysed the 5' RACE reads in MiXCR, keeping a single row per CDR3 protein. Here the sample spans roughly 730,000 distinct CDR3 sequences, more than 55% being singletons. The sequenced sample was blood. These receptors were taken from a man aged 35-49 years in good health.

V gene TRBV2 combines with J gene TRBJ1-2; D gene ambiguous. V dropped 5 bases and J dropped 4 bases, with 14 bases sitting between them. The CDR3 covers 14 residues. In germline, CDR1 is SNHLY, CDR2 FYNNEI. CDR3 sequence (DNA): TGTGCCAGCAGTTTAGGAGACGACTCCTATGGCTACACCTTC. Its protein is CASSLGDDSYGYTF.

As for this clonotype: One end of the junction varies from germline; a read error may be responsible. J is TRBJ1-2 and V is TRBV27; D is unclear. The germline V gene has CDR1 MNHEY and CDR2 SMNVEV (reference sequence). The CDR3 loop spans 14 amino acids. CDR3 coding DNA: TGTACCAGCAGTTTCGAACAGACAAACTATGGCTACACCTTC. Its translation: CTSSFEQTNYGYTF.

Remarks on this clonotype: One junction end disagrees with the germline gene, perhaps due to a read error. The V call is TRBV6-2 or TRBV6-3, the J call TRBJ1-1, with a weak D call TRBD1 (6 bases). The CDR3 spans 14 residues. Germline loops: CDR1 MNHEY, CDR2 SVGEGT. The CDR3 coding sequence is TGTGCCAACAGTTACGGGACACAGAACACTGAAGCTTTCTTT. As protein: CANSYGTQNTEAFF.

The chain combines TRBV20-1 with TRBJ2-7; either TRBD1 or TRBD2 may fit D (5 bases each). Germline V lookup: CDR1 DFQATT, CDR2 SNEGSKA (reference sequence). V was trimmed by 3 bases and J by 2 bases, leaving 14 bases between them. The CDR3 spans 14 residues. In DNA, the CDR3 is TGCAGTGCTAGCTCGGGGACCAGACCCTACGAGCAGTACTTC. Amino acid sequence: CSASSGTRPYEQYF.

The chain couples TRBV7-6 to TRBJ2-2, with 7 bases matching TRBD2. The CDR3 contains 14 residues. With 6 bases clipped from V and 3 bases from J, the junction kept 4 bases outside the gene matches. Looked up from germline, CDR1 is SGHVS and CDR2 is FNYEAQ. CDR3 amino acids: CASRSGGYTGELFF. The CDR3 nucleotides read TGTGCCAGCAGGTCGGGAGGATACACCGGGGAGCTGTTTTTT.

This clonotype has just a few counts. The rearrangement joins TRBV12-3 or TRBV12-4 to TRBJ1-2; unclear D gene. This CDR3 region has 13 residues. Trimming removed 2 bases at V and 8 bases at J, with 12 bases between. The CDR3 spells CASSLYLSRGYTF. As DNA, the CDR3 is TGTGCCAGCAGTTTATACCTCAGTCGGGGCTACACCTTC.

The J gene is TRBJ2-7, the V gene TRBV7-2, with 8 nucleotides matching TRBD1. Germline V CDR1 and CDR2: SGHTA, FQGNSA. After removal of 6 bases from V and 2 bases from J, the junction contained 3 bases not matched to a gene. The length of the CDR3 is 13 residues. The CDR3, as DNA: TGTGCCAGCAGAGGGACAGGAGCCTACGAGCAGTACTTC. Its protein product is CASRGTGAYEQYF.

J is TRBJ2-7 and V is TRBV7-2; D remains ambiguous. Trimming took off 2 bases at V and 5 bases at J, with 16 bases between the two ends. Germline V gene lookup returns CDR1 SGHTA and CDR2 FQGNSA. The CDR3 runs to 15 residues. In DNA form, the CDR3 reads TGTGCCAGCAGCTTACGATCCTTGGATATCCACGAGCAGTACTTC. Its translation is CASSLRSLDIHEQYF.

The V gene is TRBV5-1, the J gene TRBJ2-3; D is possibly TRBD1 or TRBD2 (6 bases each). Trimming removed 3 bases at V and 1 base at J, with 9 bases between. The length of the CDR3 is 14 residues. The germline V gene encodes CDR1 SGHRS and CDR2 YFSETQ. DNA for the CDR3: TGCGCCAGCAGCTGGGGGGCCCGCACAGATACGCAGTATTTT. This translates into CASSWGARTDTQYF.

The V gene is TRBV5-1, the J gene TRBJ2-3, with TRBD2 identical over 10 bases. The germline gives CDR1 SGHRS, CDR2 YFSETQ. V trimming: 4 bases; J trimming: 1 base; junction bases outside the gene matches: 3. The CDR3 contains 15 residues. This CDR3 reads CASSIAGGRTDTQYF. DNA for the CDR3: TGCGCCAGCAGCATAGCGGGGGGACGCACAGATACGCAGTATTTT. The full variable domain, in which reference TRBV5-1 and TRBJ2-3 provide the parts outside the CDR3, is KAGVTQTPRYLIKTRGQQVTLSCSPISGHRSVSWYQQTPGQGLQFLFEYFSETQRNKGNFPGRFSGRQFSNSRSEMNVSTLELGDSALYLCASSIAGGRTDTQYFGPGTRLTVL.

The CDR3 reads CASSGVAGGGNEQFF. The CDR3 coding sequence is TGCGCCAGCAGTGGGGTAGCGGGGGGAGGCAATGAGCAGTTCTTC. This sequence joins TRBV10-2 and TRBJ2-1, with 10 bases fitting TRBD2. Trimming at V came to 4 bases and at J to 6 bases, leaving 6 bases not matched to a gene. Germline V CDR1 and CDR2: WSHSY, SAAADI. This CDR3 is 15 amino acids long.

This clonotype was seen only a few times. The CDR3 sequence is CASSLFRSPNEQYF. In nucleotides, the CDR3 is TGTGCCAGCAGTTTATTCCGGAGCCCTAACGAGCAGTACTTC. This chain links TRBV27 with TRBJ2-7; no clear D gene. V was clipped by 1 base and J by 5 bases, with 12 bases between them. The CDR3 contains 14 residues. The germline V gene encodes CDR1 MNHEY and CDR2 SMNVEV (reference sequence).

V gene TRBV18 combines with J gene TRBJ1-1; no reliable D call. Looked up from germline, CDR1 is KGHSH and CDR2 is LQKENI. The CDR3 has 15 residues. Trimming removed 3 bases at V and 3 bases at J, with 14 bases between. This CDR3 is CASSPSMFSYTEAFF. CDR3 bases: TGTGCCAGCTCACCCTCTATGTTCTCCTACACTGAAGCTTTCTTT. Based on the CDR3 plus reference TRBV18 and TRBJ1-1, the full variable domain is NAGVMQNPRHLVRRRGQEARLRCSPMKGHSHVYWYRQLPEEGLKFMVYLQKENIIDESGMPKERFSAEFPKEGPSILRIQQVVRGDSAAYFCASSPSMFSYTEAFFGQGTRLTVV.

The chain joins TRBV12-3 or TRBV12-4 to TRBJ2-1, with 9 bases aligning to TRBD1. With 4 bases clipped from V and 7 bases from J, the junction kept 8 bases outside the gene matches. The CDR3 has 15 amino acids. The CDR3 DNA is TGTGCCAGCAGTTATCCGGGACAGGGCCTTAATGAGCAGTTCTTC. Translated, it gives CASSYPGQGLNEQFF.

The chain employs TRBV5-1 and TRBJ2-7; possible D gene TRBD1, 6 bases. The CDR3 has 15 amino acids. CDR1 is SGHRS and CDR2 is YFSETQ in the germline V gene. Trimming took 4 bases from V and 3 from J, leaving 17 bases between them. CDR3: CASSQRRGIVYEQYF. CDR3 nucleotides: TGCGCCAGCAGCCAAAGAAGGGGGATTGTCTACGAGCAGTACTTC. The entire variable domain, with the rest obtained from reference TRBV5-1 and TRBJ2-7, is as follows: KAGVTQTPRYLIKTRGQQVTLSCSPISGHRSVSWYQQTPGQGLQFLFEYFSETQRNKGNFPGRFSGRQFSNSRSEMNVSTLELGDSALYLCASSQRRGIVYEQYFGPGTRLTVT.

This chain connects TRBV7-2 to TRBJ2-5; 12 bases agree with TRBD2. CDR1 is SGHTA, CDR2 FQGNSA, per germline. The ends lost 4 bases at V and 11 bases at J; junction bases unmatched: 14. This CDR3 contains 16 residues. CDR3 sequence reads: CASSYLAGGPEYEQYF. The CDR3 DNA reads as TGTGCCAGCAGCTACCTAGCGGGGGGGCCGGAGTATGAGCAGTACTTC.

The CDR3 bases are TGTGCCAGCAGCTTACTCAGATCCTACGAGCAGTACTTC. This translates into CASSLLRSYEQYF. V and J are TRBV7-8 and TRBJ2-7; no definite D call. V gave up 2 bases and J gave up 1 base, with 6 bases separating them. CDR1 is SGHVS and CDR2 is FQNEAQ in the germline V gene. The CDR3 is made up of 13 amino acids.

Only one count was recorded for this clonotype. This chain joins TRBV7-2 and TRBJ2-1, with D possibly TRBD1 on 5 matching bases. V was shortened by 3 bases and J by 6 bases, with 12 bases between the two germline ends. Germline CDR1 and CDR2: SGHTA and FQGNSA. The CDR3 covers 14 residues. The CDR3 loop reads CASSFPEQGNEQFF. In DNA, the CDR3 is TGTGCCAGCAGCTTCCCTGAGCAGGGCAATGAGCAGTTCTTC.

The rearrangement links TRBV6-5 to TRBJ2-5; D remains unclear. The tail of the sequence fits TRBJ2-7 better, so the J call may be wrong. The CDR3 covers 13 residues. Germline loops: CDR1 MNHEY, CDR2 SVGAGI. The CDR3 DNA sequence: TGTGCCAGCAGTGCTAGGTCGGAGAACGAGCAGTACTTC. Translation: CASSARSENEQYF.

The chain couples TRBV7-2 to TRBJ2-5; 8 nucleotides match TRBD1. The junction had 15 bases not matched to a gene; V was cut back by 4 bases and J by 5 bases. Germline V gives CDR1 SGHTA, CDR2 FQGNSA. CDR3 length equals 17 residues. CDR3: CASSSPTARGRLETQYF. CDR3 nucleotide sequence: TGTGCCAGCAGCTCACCCACGGCCAGGGGGCGGTTGGAGACCCAGTACTTC.

The chain uses TRBV28 and TRBJ2-7, with 8 bases fitting TRBD1. Germline lookup yields CDR1 MDHEN and CDR2 SYDVKM. Trimming cost V 6 bases and J 2 bases; bases outside gene matches: 15. CDR3 length equals 17 residues. The CDR3 protein is CASSPPTHSTGAYEQYF. The CDR3 DNA reads as TGTGCCAGCAGCCCTCCGACTCATTCGACAGGGGCCTACGAGCAGTACTTC.

The V call is TRBV3-1, the J call TRBJ2-7; 13 nucleotides match TRBD2. J lost 7 bases, V lost 4 bases, and 16 bases had no gene match. This CDR3 spans 18 amino acids. Germline assignment: CDR1 LGHDT and CDR2 YNNKEL (reference sequence). The CDR3 sequence: CASSPHLTSGRAHWEQYF. The CDR3 nucleotides are TGTGCCAGCAGCCCTCACCTTACTAGCGGGAGGGCCCATTGGGAGCAGTACTTC.

In its sample, this clonotype was seen a few times. This chain links TRBV13 with TRBJ2-7; 7 bases agree with TRBD1. Per germline, CDR1 PRHDT and CDR2 FYEKMQ (reference sequence). The CDR3 has 16 amino acids. V lost 4 bases to trimming and J lost 3 bases; unmatched junction nucleotides: 12. This chain's CDR3 is CASSSLPTGSRYEQYF. The CDR3 DNA is TGTGCCAGCAGCTCCCTACCGACAGGGTCTCGCTACGAGCAGTACTTC.

The genes are TRBV4-3 and TRBJ1-5; D remains unclear. The CDR3 consists of 14 residues. Germline CDR1 LGHNA, CDR2 YSLEER. V was shortened by 0 bases and J by 6 bases, with 9 bases between the two germline ends. The CDR3 here is CASSQEHLGQPQHF. CDR3 in DNA: TGCGCCAGCAGCCAAGAACACTTGGGTCAGCCCCAGCATTTT.

This clonotype was detected once. This chain links TRBV27 with TRBJ2-5; tentative D call: TRBD1 (6 bases). There are 16 residues in the CDR3. The V gene lost 7 bases and the J gene lost 11 bases, with 29 bases spanning the gap. CDR1 is MNHEY and CDR2 is SMNVEV in the germline V gene (reference sequence). The CDR3 protein is CASIAYGGARIYEQYF. The CDR3 bases are TGTGCCAGCATCGCGTATGGGGGCGCGAGGATATATGAGCAGTACTTC.

This chain connects TRBV6-6 to TRBJ2-1; possible D gene TRBD2, 6 bases. The V gene's germline CDR1 is MNHNY and CDR2 SVGAGI (reference sequence). This CDR3 is built from 12 residues. Trimming left V 6 bases short and J 7 bases short, with 10 bases between. CDR3 sequence reads: CASSVLANEQFF. The DNA of the CDR3 is TGTGCCAGCAGCGTACTAGCTAATGAGCAGTTCTTC.